This passage covers 22 T cell receptor beta chains from one sample sequenced in a study of shared clonotypes between healthy human individuals. Measured with immunoSEQ multiplex PCR; TCRdb has only the in-frame clones, and not every one. The sample shows about 490,000 clones, about 80% of them seen only once. The sequenced material came from PBMCs. Receptor source: a woman between 40 and 55 years old in good health. Some clones in this sample may be carry-over from other donors' samples.

This rearrangement joins TRBV5-1 to TRBJ1-1, with 8 bases matching TRBD1. The CDR3 extends over 14 amino acids. CDR1 and CDR2 from the germline V gene are SGHRS and YFSETQ. Germline trimming cut 3 bases from V and 0 bases from J; bases unmatched to any gene: 1. The CDR3 bases are TGCGCCAGCAGCTGGACAGGGATGAACACTGAAGCTTTCTTT. Encoded protein: CASSWTGMNTEAFF.

The rearrangement uses TRBV5-1 and TRBJ2-1, with TRBD2 matching 8 bases. The CDR3 consists of 15 residues. The germline CDR1 and CDR2 sequences are SGHRS and YFSETQ. V shed 5 bases, J shed 4 bases, and the junction held 8 bases outside the gene matches. The CDR3 DNA reads as TGCGCCAGCAGTGCCTCCGCTAGCGGGTACAATGAGCAGTTCTTC. Encoded protein: CASSASASGYNEQFF.

In its sample, this clone was seen once. J is TRBJ1-2 and V is TRBV5-1, with a weak D call TRBD1 (5 bases). The germline V gene encodes CDR1 SGHRS and CDR2 YFSETQ. CDR3 length equals 14 residues. Trimming removed 1 base from V and 5 bases from J, with 12 bases in between. CDR3 bases: TGCGCCAGCAGCTTGTGGAGGGGTGGATATGGCTACACCTTC. As protein: CASSLWRGGYGYTF.

The chain carries TRBV6-1 and TRBJ1-6; 7 bases fit TRBD1. The J segment lost 7 bases and the V segment lost 5 bases, leaving 5 bases of the junction unmatched. There are 14 residues in the CDR3. Germline CDR1 is MNHNS and CDR2 is SASEGT. In DNA form, the CDR3 reads TGTGCCAGCAGTCGACAGGGAAGGAATTCACCCCTCCACTTT. It is translated as CASSRQGRNSPLHF.

The chain has TRBV7-8 and TRBJ2-7; TRBD2 matches at 9 bases. Germline V CDR1 and CDR2: SGHVS, FQNEAQ. Trimming removed 1 base from V and 2 bases from J; junction bases left unmatched: 6. This CDR3 contains 16 residues. As DNA, the CDR3 is TGTGCCAGCAGCTTAGGGGGACTAGCTCTCGCCTACGAGCAGTACTTC. This encodes CASSLGGLALAYEQYF. Full variable domain (remainder filled in from reference TRBV7-8 and TRBJ2-7): GAGVSQSPRYKVAKRGQDVALRCDPISGHVSLFWYQQALGQGPEFLTYFQNEAQLDKSGLPSDRFFAERPEGSVSTLKIQRTQQEDSAVYLCASSLGGLALAYEQYFGPGTRLTVT.

This rearrangement joins TRBV7-3 to TRBJ2-1; maybe TRBD2 (6 bases). Germline CDR1 and CDR2: SGHTA and FQGTGA. V dropped 5 bases and J dropped 0 bases, with 17 bases sitting between them. The CDR3 runs to 17 residues. The CDR3 protein is CASSQNSGRSSYNEQFF. DNA for the CDR3: TGTGCCAGCAGCCAAAATAGCGGAAGGAGCTCCTACAATGAGCAGTTCTTC.

The chain employs TRBV30 and TRBJ1-2, with D unclear. Germline V lookup: CDR1 GTSNPN, CDR2 SVGIG (reference sequence). The CDR3 sequence is 13 residues long. V lost 0 bases and J 4 bases, leaving 9 bases between the germline ends. The CDR3: CAWSVSAGYGYTF. In DNA form, the CDR3 reads TGTGCCTGGAGTGTATCGGCCGGCTATGGCTACACCTTC.

This clone appeared a single time. The gene calls are TRBV5-1 and TRBJ2-5; 7 nucleotides match TRBD1. CDR3 length: 16 amino acids. Germline V CDR1 and CDR2: SGHRS, YFSETQ. V was pared by 0 bases and J by 4 bases, with 9 bases of the junction left unmatched. The CDR3 DNA follows: TGCGCCAGCAGCTTGGCGCCAGCAGGGGGTGGAGAGACCCAGTACTTC. It specifies CASSLAPAGGGETQYF.

This clone appeared once. This chain links TRBV6-6 with TRBJ1-4, with D perhaps matching TRBD1 (5 bases). V lost 6 bases, J lost 0 bases, and 14 bases lay in between. The CDR3 covers 16 residues. Germline V lookup: CDR1 MNHNY, CDR2 SVGAGI (reference sequence). The CDR3 DNA is TGTGCCAGCAGCCCCGGGGGGGACGCAACTAATGAAAAACTGTTTTTT. Translated, it gives CASSPGGDATNEKLFF.

In its sample, this clone was seen once. This chain connects TRBV11-3 to TRBJ2-7, with D tentatively TRBD2 (6 bases). Per germline, CDR1 SGHNT and CDR2 YENEEA. The CDR3 is 16 amino acids. Trimming took 3 bases from V and 0 from J, leaving 15 bases between them. The CDR3 spells CASSFRAGLGSYEQYF. The CDR3 nucleotides read TGTGCCAGCAGCTTTAGGGCGGGACTGGGCTCCTACGAGCAGTACTTC. The whole variable domain, remainder taken from reference TRBV11-3 and TRBJ2-7, is EAGVVQSPRYKIIEKKQPVAFWCNPISGHNTLYWYLQNLGQGPELLIRYENEEAVDDSQLPKDRFSAERLKGVDSTLKIQPAELGDSAVYLCASSFRAGLGSYEQYFGPGTRLTVT.

Only a few counts were recorded for this clone. This chain joins TRBV7-3 and TRBJ2-7; perhaps TRBD1 as D (6 bases). With 0 bases removed from V and 5 bases from J, the gap between germline ends came to 8 bases. Germline values: CDR1 SGHTA, CDR2 FQGTGA. The CDR3 runs 13 residues. CDR3 nucleotide sequence: TGTGCCAGCAGCTTAACGGGGACAAACGAGCAGTACTTC. Its protein is CASSLTGTNEQYF.

The V call is TRBV10-3, the J call TRBJ1-2; TRBD1 matches at 8 bases. This CDR3 contains 13 residues. V lost 6 bases, J lost 4 bases, and 4 bases stayed unmatched. Germline CDR1 is ENHRY and CDR2 is SYGVKD. The CDR3 is CAIRDRDSYGYTF. CDR3 in DNA: TGTGCCATCAGGGACAGGGACTCCTATGGCTACACCTTC.

The chain recombines TRBV28 with TRBJ1-1; D is unresolved. V lost 6 bases and J 6 bases, leaving 14 bases between the germline ends. The CDR3 has 13 amino acids. CDR1 MDHEN and CDR2 SYDVKM come from the germline V gene. The DNA of the CDR3 is TGTGCCAGCAGCCAGAGGGTCCCCCCTGAAGCTTTCTTT. The encoded protein is CASSQRVPPEAFF.

The genes are TRBV2 and TRBJ1-2; the D is unclear. The V end lost 4 bases, the J end lost 3 bases, and 9 bases lay between the germline ends. In germline, CDR1 is SNHLY, CDR2 FYNNEI. The CDR3 runs 13 residues. CDR3 protein: CASSVRQDYGYTF. DNA of the CDR3: TGTGCCAGCAGTGTTCGGCAGGACTATGGCTACACCTTC.

The gene calls are TRBV29-1 and TRBJ2-7, with TRBD2 identical over 7 bases. Germline-derived CDR1 and CDR2 are SQVTM and ANQGSEA. Losses at the gene ends were 1 base for V and 3 bases for J; bases not matched to a gene: 9. This CDR3 contains 15 residues. CDR3 nucleotides: TGCAGCGTTGAAGGGGCAACTAGCGATGACTACGAGCAGTACTTC. Translated: CSVEGATSDDYEQYF.

This chain links TRBV18 with TRBJ2-7; no reliable D call. The germline gives CDR1 KGHSH, CDR2 LQKENI. The CDR3 runs 13 residues. With 1 base removed from V and 5 bases from J, the gap between germline ends came to 9 bases. The CDR3 reads CASSPHRRDEQYF. Here the CDR3 DNA reads TGTGCCAGCTCACCACATAGGAGAGACGAGCAGTACTTC.

This clone was observed a single time. The rearrangement links TRBV11-2 to TRBJ2-1, with unresolved D. This CDR3 comprises 14 residues. The germline gives CDR1 SGHAT, CDR2 FQNNGV. V was pared by 3 bases and J by 0 bases, with 6 bases between. The CDR3 is CASSFMSSYNEQFF. Written as DNA, the CDR3 is TGTGCCAGCAGCTTCATGAGCTCCTACAATGAGCAGTTCTTC.

The chain joins TRBV10-3 to TRBJ2-7; TRBD1 aligns across 8 bases. CDR3 length equals 13 residues. Germline V CDR1 and CDR2: ENHRY, SYGVKD. Trimming at V came to 7 bases and at J to 7 bases, leaving 9 bases not matched to a gene. The chain's CDR3 is CAITTDRVGEQYF. CDR3 DNA: TGTGCCATCACCACGGACAGGGTGGGGGAGCAGTACTTC.

The chain joins TRBV5-8 to TRBJ2-1, with 8 nucleotides matching TRBD1. The J segment lost 7 bases and the V segment lost 3 bases, leaving 9 bases of the junction unmatched. CDR1 SGHTS and CDR2 YDEGEE come from the germline V gene. This CDR3 is built from 15 residues. The CDR3 region is CASSSGTGPQNEQFF. In DNA, the CDR3 is TGTGCCAGCAGCTCCGGGACAGGCCCTCAGAATGAGCAGTTCTTC.

V is TRBV5-1 and J is TRBJ2-3, with TRBD2 identical over 8 bases. V was clipped by 4 bases and J by 4 bases; unmatched bases: 8. From germline, CDR1 is SGHRS and CDR2 YFSETQ. There are 15 residues in the CDR3. This chain's CDR3 is CASSPPDGRADTQYF. CDR3 DNA: TGCGCCAGCAGCCCACCAGACGGGAGGGCAGATACGCAGTATTTT.

The rearrangement joins TRBV10-3 to TRBJ2-1, with 12 bases fitting TRBD2. Germline assignment: CDR1 ENHRY and CDR2 SYGVKD. V was clipped by 2 bases and J by 7 bases; unmatched bases: 18. CDR3 size: 20 residues. The CDR3 DNA sequence: TGTGCCATCAGTGAGCCTGGGACTAGCGGGTCCCATGGGGTAATAAATGAGCAGTTCTTC. As protein: CAISEPGTSGSHGVINEQFF.

The rearrangement uses TRBV9 and TRBJ2-3; 7 bases are a match to TRBD2. CDR1 and CDR2 from the germline V gene are SGDLS and YYNGEE. With 7 bases clipped from V and 2 bases from J, the junction kept 7 bases outside the gene matches. This CDR3 contains 14 residues. The CDR3 nucleotides are TGTGCCAGCGGCACTAGCGCGAACACAGATACGCAGTATTTT. Amino acid sequence: CASGTSANTDTQYF.